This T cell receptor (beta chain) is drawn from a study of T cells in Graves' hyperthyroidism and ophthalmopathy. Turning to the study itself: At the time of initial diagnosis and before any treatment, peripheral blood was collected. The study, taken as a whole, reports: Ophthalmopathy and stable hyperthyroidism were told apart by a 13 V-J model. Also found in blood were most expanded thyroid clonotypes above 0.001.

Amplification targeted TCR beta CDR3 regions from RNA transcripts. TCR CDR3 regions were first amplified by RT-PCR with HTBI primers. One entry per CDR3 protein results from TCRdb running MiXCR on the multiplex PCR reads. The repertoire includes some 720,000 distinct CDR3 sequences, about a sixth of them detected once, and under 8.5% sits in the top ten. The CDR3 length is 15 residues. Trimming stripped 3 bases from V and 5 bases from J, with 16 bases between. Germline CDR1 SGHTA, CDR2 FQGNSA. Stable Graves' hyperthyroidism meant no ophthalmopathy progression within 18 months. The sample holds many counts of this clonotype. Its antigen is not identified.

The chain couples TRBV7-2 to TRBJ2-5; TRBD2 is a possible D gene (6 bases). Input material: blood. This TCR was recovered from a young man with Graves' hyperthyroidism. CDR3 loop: CASSFASAGLETQYF. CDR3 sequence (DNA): TGTGCCAGCAGCTTTGCATCTGCGGGACTGGAGACCCAGTACTTC.